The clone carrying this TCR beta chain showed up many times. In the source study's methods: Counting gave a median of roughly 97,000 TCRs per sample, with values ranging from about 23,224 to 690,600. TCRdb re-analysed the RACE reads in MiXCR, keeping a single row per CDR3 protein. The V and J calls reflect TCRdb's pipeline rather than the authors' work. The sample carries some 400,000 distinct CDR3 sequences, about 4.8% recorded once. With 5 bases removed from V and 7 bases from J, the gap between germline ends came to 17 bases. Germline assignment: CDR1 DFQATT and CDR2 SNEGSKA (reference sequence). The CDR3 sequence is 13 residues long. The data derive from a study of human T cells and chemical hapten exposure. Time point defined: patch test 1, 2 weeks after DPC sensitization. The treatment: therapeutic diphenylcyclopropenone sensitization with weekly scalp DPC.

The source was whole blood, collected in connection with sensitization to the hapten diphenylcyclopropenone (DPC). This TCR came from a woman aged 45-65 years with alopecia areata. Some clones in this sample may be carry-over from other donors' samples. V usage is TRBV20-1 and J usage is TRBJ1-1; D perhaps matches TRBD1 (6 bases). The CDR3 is CSAPRRGQDEAFF. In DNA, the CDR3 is TGCAGTGCTCCGCGGCGGGGGCAGGATGAAGCTTTCTTT.